This record concerns one T cell receptor beta chain sequence. Here immunoSEQ multiplex PCR was the method, and the copy in TCRdb shows in-frame clones only, minus some. The data contain under 75,000 clones, over 85% of them seen just once; the ten biggest clones take up about 3%. V lost 4 bases to trimming and J lost 1 base; unmatched junction nucleotides: 7. The CDR3 consists of 15 residues. Looked up from germline, CDR1 is SGHRS and CDR2 is YFSETQ. The data were taken from a study of T cell changes during pregnancy in multiple sclerosis. This TCR was recovered from a female donor with multiple sclerosis, enrolled in a pregnancy study. Sequencing used CD8+ T cells from peripheral blood mononuclear cells, obtained in the second trimester of pregnancy. This chain uses TRBV5-1 with TRBJ2-7; 8 nucleotides match TRBD2. The DNA for the CDR3 is TGCGCCAGCAGCCCCGCGGCTAGCGGGTCCTACGAGCAGTACTTC. Translated, it gives CASSPAASGSYEQYF.